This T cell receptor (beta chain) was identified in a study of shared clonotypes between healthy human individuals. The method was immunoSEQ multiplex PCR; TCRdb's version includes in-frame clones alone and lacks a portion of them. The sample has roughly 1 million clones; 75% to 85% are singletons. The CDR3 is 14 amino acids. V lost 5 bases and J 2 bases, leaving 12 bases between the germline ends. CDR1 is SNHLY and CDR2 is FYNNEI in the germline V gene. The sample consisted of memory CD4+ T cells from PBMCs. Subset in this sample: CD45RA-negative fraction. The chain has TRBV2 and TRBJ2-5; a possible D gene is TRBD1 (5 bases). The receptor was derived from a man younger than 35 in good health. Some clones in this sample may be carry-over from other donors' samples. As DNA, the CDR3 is TGTGCCAGCAGTCCCGAGAGGACACAAGAGACCCAGTACTTC. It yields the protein CASSPERTQETQYF.